The 18 T cell receptor beta chains listed next were all sequenced from one sample in a study of CD8+ T cells in alopecia areata. It was cDNA, reverse transcribed from extracted RNA, that served as the sequencing template. Profiling relied on immunoSEQ multiplex PCR, and the TCRdb table lists in-frame clones only, not all of them. The sample holds roughly 130,000 clones, roughly 61% seen once. The sample in question was CD4+ T cells sorted from blood, obtained at week 0. The receptors stem from a human donor with alopecia areata.

The DNA for the CDR3 is TGCGCCAGCAGGAAGTCCGCAGACACAGATACGCAGTATTTT. Translation gives CASRKSADTDTQYF. J is TRBJ2-3 and V is TRBV5-1, with unresolved D. The CDR3 runs 14 residues. V shed 5 bases and J shed 2 bases, with 12 bases lying between them. CDR1 and CDR2 from the germline V gene are SGHRS and YFSETQ.

The chain uses TRBV4-1 and TRBJ2-5; no clear D gene. The V gene's germline CDR1 is MGHRA and CDR2 YSYEKL. Trimming removed 5 bases at V and 1 base at J, with 23 bases between. This CDR3 region has 18 residues. The CDR3 sequence: CASSTGSATKALQETQYF. CDR3 coding DNA: TGCGCCAGCAGCACCGGTTCGGCCACGAAGGCCCTCCAAGAGACCCAGTACTTC.

The gene calls are TRBV7-9 and TRBJ1-1, with unresolved D. The CDR3 contains 11 residues. V lost 5 bases to trimming and J lost 3 bases, with 4 bases between them. From germline, CDR1 is SEHNR and CDR2 FQNEAQ (reference sequence). The CDR3 sequence is CASSQDTEAFF. The CDR3 DNA sequence: TGTGCCAGCAGCCAGGACACTGAAGCTTTCTTT.

This clone was seen only a few times. This chain joins TRBV29-1 and TRBJ2-5, with a weak D call TRBD1 (6 bases). The CDR3 totals 12 residues. Looked up from germline, CDR1 is SQVTM and CDR2 is ANQGSEA. V was trimmed by 6 bases and J by 0 bases, leaving 8 bases between them. CDR3 DNA sequence: TGCAGCGTGGACAGAAACCAAGAGACCCAGTACTTC. Protein sequence: CSVDRNQETQYF.

This clone was seen only a few times. The chain combines TRBV5-5 with TRBJ2-2; TRBD1 is a possible D gene (5 bases). Trimming pared 4 bases from V and 3 bases from J, leaving 19 bases between. CDR3 size: 17 residues. Per germline, CDR1 SGHKS and CDR2 YYEKEE (reference sequence). The CDR3 DNA is TGTGCCAGCAGCCCGAGGACAACCCCATCAGACACCGGGGAGCTGTTTTTT. Its translation: CASSPRTTPSDTGELFF.

The chain couples TRBV7-2 to TRBJ2-5; 11 bases align to TRBD1. Germline CDR1 reads SGHTA; CDR2 reads FQGNSA. With V trimmed by 6 bases and J by 6 bases, 12 bases remained unmatched. The CDR3 has 16 residues. This CDR3 reads CASSGQGAPVLQTQYF. In DNA form, the CDR3 reads TGTGCCAGCAGTGGACAGGGGGCTCCGGTGTTGCAGACCCAGTACTTC. Full variable domain (missing parts from reference TRBV7-2 and TRBJ2-5): GAGVSQSPSNKVTEKGKDVELRCDPISGHTALYWYRQSLGQGLEFLIYFQGNSAPDKSGLPSDRFSAERTGGSVSTLTIQRTQQEDSAVYLCASSGQGAPVLQTQYFGPGTRLLVL.

A few counts support this clone. This rearrangement joins TRBV29-1 to TRBJ1-2; no clear D gene. The CDR3 contains 13 residues. The V end lost 6 bases, the J end lost 1 base, and 12 bases lay between the germline ends. Per the germline V gene, CDR1 is SQVTM and CDR2 is ANQGSEA. CDR3 DNA: TGCAGCGTATCTCGAGGGATTAACTATGGCTACACCTTC. Its translation is CSVSRGINYGYTF. Filled out from reference TRBV29-1 and TRBJ1-2, the complete variable domain reads SAVISQKPSRDICQRGTSLTIQCQVDSQVTMMFWYRQQPGQSLTLIATANQGSEATYESGFVIDKFPISRPNLTFSTLTVSNMSPEDSSIYLCSVSRGINYGYTFGSGTRLTVV.

This chain uses TRBV18 with TRBJ2-7; TRBD2 aligns across 9 bases. The germline V gene has CDR1 KGHSH and CDR2 LQKENI. There are 16 residues in the CDR3. Trimming removed 1 base from V and 7 bases from J; junction bases left unmatched: 11. The CDR3 DNA reads TGTGCCAGCTCACCACTCAGGACTAGCGCCGGGGGGGAGCAGTACTTC. This encodes CASSPLRTSAGGEQYF.

The chain couples TRBV4-1 to TRBJ2-2; D is perhaps TRBD1 (6 bases). Germline V gene sequence: CDR1 MGHRA, CDR2 YSYEKL. Trimming took off 1 base at V and 5 bases at J, with 17 bases between the two ends. The CDR3 covers 17 residues. The CDR3 DNA is TGCGCCAGCAGCCAAGTGTATCAAGTGGGGGCTACCGGGGAGCTGTTTTTT. It specifies CASSQVYQVGATGELFF.

The chain couples TRBV5-4 to TRBJ1-1; unclear D gene. Per the germline V gene, CDR1 is SGHNT and CDR2 is YYREEE (reference sequence). The CDR3 has 14 amino acids. V lost 2 bases to trimming and J lost 1 base, with 9 bases between them. The CDR3 here is CASSLYTANTEAFF. The CDR3 bases are TGTGCCAGCAGCTTATACACGGCGAACACTGAAGCTTTCTTT.

In the case of this clone: At one boundary the junction diverges from the germline segment, which might be a read error. The J gene is TRBJ1-5, the V gene TRBV4-2; weak D call: TRBD1 (5 bases). The length of the CDR3 is 12 residues. Germline V lookup: CDR1 LGHNA, CDR2 YNFKEQ. The CDR3 nucleotides read TGTGCCAGCAGTCAAGACAGTCAGCCCCAGCATTTT. Translated, it gives CASSQDSQPQHF.

This chain uses TRBV2 with TRBJ2-7; perhaps TRBD1 as D (7 bases). The germline V and J ends were trimmed by 3 bases and 2 bases, with 20 bases remaining between them. This CDR3 region has 17 residues. Germline V gives CDR1 SNHLY, CDR2 FYNNEI. As DNA, the CDR3 is TGTGCCAGCAGTGATTTTTTGGGGGGACAGCTTACCTACGAGCAGTACTTC. Residues: CASSDFLGGQLTYEQYF. The full variable domain, its missing parts supplied by reference TRBV2 and TRBJ2-7, is EPEVTQTPSHQVTQMGQEVILRCVPISNHLYFYWYRQILGQKVEFLVSFYNNEISEKSEIFDDQFSVERPDGSNFTLKIRSTKLEDSAMYFCASSDFLGGQLTYEQYFGPGTRLTVT.

This rearrangement joins TRBV4-1 to TRBJ1-2; D remains unclear. The CDR3 runs 14 residues. The V and J ends lost 1 base and 4 bases respectively, with 10 bases between them. CDR1 is MGHRA, CDR2 YSYEKL, per germline. This CDR3 reads CASSQVVNSYGYTF. The DNA for the CDR3 is TGCGCCAGCAGCCAAGTCGTGAATAGCTATGGCTACACCTTC.

The chain couples TRBV5-4 to TRBJ2-7; D possibly uses TRBD1 or TRBD2 (5 bases each). This CDR3 has 13 residues. Germline V gives CDR1 SGHNT, CDR2 YYREEE (reference sequence). V was trimmed by 4 bases and J by 6 bases, leaving 14 bases between them. The CDR3, as DNA: TGTGCCAGCAGCCCCGGGACCGTGGCCGAGCAGTACTTC. It codes for CASSPGTVAEQYF.

This clone was picked up one time. The genes are TRBV9 and TRBJ2-7; a possible D gene is TRBD2 (6 bases). Germline V gene sequence: CDR1 SGDLS, CDR2 YYNGEE. This CDR3 comprises 16 residues. V was pared by 0 bases and J by 3 bases, with 16 bases between. The DNA for the CDR3 is TGTGCCAGCAGCGTAGAGGCGGGAACGCCGGACTACGAGCAGTACTTC. Protein: CASSVEAGTPDYEQYF. Looking up the rest from reference TRBV9 and TRBJ2-7 gives the full variable domain: DSGVTQTPKHLITATGQRVTLRCSPRSGDLSVYWYQQSLDQGLQFLIQYYNGEERAKGNILERFSAQQFPDLHSELNLSSLELGDSALYFCASSVEAGTPDYEQYFGPGTRLTVT.

This clone was recorded a few times. Written as DNA, the CDR3 is TGTGCCATCAGTGAGTCGCACAGGGGTGGGAACACTGAAGCTTTCTTT. This translates into CAISESHRGGNTEAFF. The V gene is TRBV10-3, the J gene TRBJ1-1; TRBD1 agrees at 7 bases. This CDR3 contains 16 residues. Germline CDR1 and CDR2: ENHRY and SYGVKD. V lost 0 bases and J lost 1; bases outside the gene matches: 5.

A few counts support this clone. This chain connects TRBV29-1 to TRBJ1-1, with TRBD1 matching over 10 bases. This CDR3 region has 13 residues. Unmatched junction bases numbered 4, after V lost 7 bases and J lost 2 bases. The germline gives CDR1 SQVTM, CDR2 ANQGSEA. The CDR3 DNA is TGCAGCGCTTCGACAGGGGGCAACACTGAAGCTTTCTTT. Protein product: CSASTGGNTEAFF.

The chain is built from TRBV7-2 and TRBJ2-3; 10 positions agree with TRBD2. The CDR3 covers 18 residues. Germline CDR1 reads SGHTA; CDR2 reads FQGNSA. With V trimmed by 1 base and J by 1 base, 8 bases remained unmatched. CDR3 sequence (DNA): TGTGCCAGCAGCTTAGTGGCTAGCGGGAGCCTCGGCACAGATACGCAGTATTTT. Protein: CASSLVASGSLGTDTQYF.